This T cell receptor (beta chain) was recovered during a study of CD8+ T cells in alopecia areata. Regarding the study as a whole: Within the top 100, expanded CD8+ clones significantly decreased with tofacitinib, as did scalp clonality.

Sequencing templates came from extracted RNA that was reverse transcribed into cDNA. Repertoires were generated with immunoSEQ multiplex PCR, while TCRdb's copy carries only in-frame clones and drops some. Among about 280,000 clones, roughly 50% were seen once, and the ten largest hold about 1.8%. The treatment here: oral pan-JAK inhibitor, 5-10 mg twice daily. This clone turned up a few times. The antigen remains undetermined. Germline-derived CDR1 and CDR2 are MGHRA and YSYEKL. The CDR3 consists of 13 residues. The V end lost 0 bases, the J end lost 12 bases, and 9 bases lay between the germline ends.

This TCR was sampled from a human donor with alopecia areata. This rearrangement joins TRBV4-1 to TRBJ1-6, with D hard to call. The sequencing here drew on CD4+ T cells sorted from blood, taken at week 24, from a patient treated with tofacitinib. Here the CDR3 reads CASSQDAVQPLHF. CDR3 nucleotides: TGCGCCAGCAGCCAAGACGCTGTCCAACCCCTCCACTTT.